This T cell receptor beta chain is from a study of T cell responses to AZD1222 COVID-19 vaccine. The assay was immunoSEQ multiplex PCR, and TCRdb's table has in-frame clones only and misses some. The repertoire holds about 160,000 clones, with 88% as singletons. General study points: At 160-218 and 743-854, vaccine-associated CD4 TCRs were dominant, and they spanned spike. Mostly white British, mostly female donors; authors suggested clonal diversity may be underestimated. Baseline antibody screening turned up just a handful of seropositive AZD1222 recipients.

About this clone itself: Antigen: not known.

V was clipped by 3 bases and J by 0 bases, with 6 bases between them. CDR3 length: 13 residues. Germline CDR1 is SQVTM and CDR2 is ANQGSEA. V gene TRBV29-1 combines with J gene TRBJ1-5; D unclear. Sample: peripheral blood, taken 28 days after the second AZD1222 dose. The receptor was derived from an adult who received the AZD1222 COVID-19 vaccine. CDR3 sequence reads: CSVEGSSNQPQHF. CDR3 bases: TGCAGCGTTGAGGGCAGTAGCAATCAGCCCCAGCATTTT.